This T cell receptor (beta chain) came from a study of Graves' ophthalmopathy and Graves' hyperthyroidism. Notes on the study in general: Appearing in blood as well were most expanded thyroid clonotypes above 0.001 frequency.

Amplification of the TCR beta CDR3 regions used RNA transcripts (as template). RT-PCR with HTBI primers came first, then second-round multiplex PCR. Using its own MiXCR run on the multiplex PCR reads, TCRdb lists one record per CDR3 protein. The profile shows fewer than 650,000 distinct CDR3 sequences, over 20% of them singletons. For this clonotype: Its antigen remains unidentified.

No donor had other autoimmune disease, uncontrolled infection, pregnancy or lactation. Germline V lookup: CDR1 MDHEN, CDR2 SYDVKM. The CDR3 covers 15 residues. V was pared by 2 bases and J by 6 bases, with 17 bases between. The sequence came from a woman aged 18-29 years with stable Graves' hyperthyroidism. Some clones in this sample may be carry-over from other donors' samples. V and J are TRBV28 and TRBJ2-7; D may correspond to TRBD1 or TRBD2 (5 bases each). The specimen was peripheral blood. CDR3 sequence reads: CASSLGGIRVSEQYF. The DNA of the CDR3 is TGTGCCAGCAGTTTAGGGGGAATTAGGGTCTCCGAGCAGTACTTC.